This T cell receptor (beta chain) came from a study of a mutant IDH1 vaccine in newly diagnosed glioma. As for the study in general: Eight vaccine doses were administered to patients at weeks 1, 3, 5, 7, 11, 15, 19 and 23. Vaccine administration was initiated 4-6 weeks following radiotherapy alone, or with temozolomide cycles. It was radiotherapy, temozolomide, or both that patients received previously, with most receiving both.

Study-wide results and limits: Apparently, pseudoprogression bore no relation to changes among the top peripheral T cell clonotypes.

The table came from immunoSEQ multiplex PCR; TCRdb's copy has only in-frame clones and leaves some out. The table has 45,000 to 70,000 clones, about 86% seen once. Turning to this clone: What it binds is unknown.

The CDR3 extends over 17 amino acids. The germline V gene has CDR1 SGHRS and CDR2 YFSETQ. With 3 bases clipped from V and 1 base from J, the junction kept 5 bases outside the gene matches. The time point: week 5, during vaccination. One vaccine dose held 300 ug of mutant IDH1 20-mer peptide and came with topical imiquimod. Source: PBMCs, taken from a glioma patient whose treatment included an IDH1 peptide vaccine. This clonotype was sampled from a man aged 25 to 40 with glioma. V and J are TRBV5-1 and TRBJ2-3; TRBD2 aligns across 13 bases. CDR3 sequence (DNA): TGCGCCAGCAGCTCAGGCGGGACTAGCGGGGGCACAGATACGCAGTATTTT. This translates into CASSSGGTSGGTDTQYF. Drawing the rest from reference TRBV5-1 and TRBJ2-3, the complete variable domain is KAGVTQTPRYLIKTRGQQVTLSCSPISGHRSVSWYQQTPGQGLQFLFEYFSETQRNKGNFPGRFSGRQFSNSRSEMNVSTLELGDSALYLCASSSGGTSGGTDTQYFGPGTRLTVL.